These 17 T cell receptor beta chains share one sample of origin, sequenced in a study of cytomegalovirus exposure and HLA in healthy donors (dated by TCRdb to the late 2010s). Library preparation used the immunoSEQ multiplex PCR assay. A mixture of 60 forward primers for TCR Vbeta segments and 13 reverse primers for TCR Jbeta segments was used in the multiplex PCR. TCRdb limited this immuneACCESS table to in-frame rearrangements with V and J called. A share of clones is missing; checked studies link under half to unresolved V genes, and the rest is unexplained. In all, the sample holds 190,000 or so clones, and less than 85% of those were seen once. The ten biggest clones cover 0.5% to 0.8% of the sample. Sequenced material: PBMCs. These receptors all stem from a boy younger than 18 in good health and CMV-seronegative.

V is TRBV30 and J is TRBJ1-1; D perhaps matches TRBD1 (6 bases). Trimming removed 3 bases from V and 5 bases from J, with 16 bases in between. The CDR3 consists of 14 residues. The germline CDR1 and CDR2 sequences are GTSNPN and SVGIG (reference sequence). CDR3 sequence reads: CAWRGDTQITEAFF. The CDR3 DNA follows: TGTGCCTGGAGGGGGGACACCCAAATTACTGAAGCTTTCTTT.

This clone was observed a single time. This rearrangement joins TRBV18 to TRBJ1-1; D ambiguous. V lost 3 bases and J lost 2, with 13 bases in between. From germline, CDR1 is KGHSH and CDR2 LQKENI. This CDR3 contains 15 residues. The CDR3 nucleotides read TGTGCCAGCTCACCCCTGGGCAGGCCCAACACTGAAGCTTTCTTT. It is translated as CASSPLGRPNTEAFF.

The V call is TRBV19, the J call TRBJ2-3, with D possibly being TRBD2 (6 bases). Germline lookup yields CDR1 LNHDA and CDR2 SQIVND (reference sequence). Trimming cost V 1 base and J 4 bases, with 12 bases left between them. CDR3 length: 15 residues. The CDR3 is CASSIGLGGPDTQYF. In DNA form, the CDR3 reads TGTGCCAGTAGTATAGGACTAGGAGGACCAGATACGCAGTATTTT.

The CDR3 nucleotides read TGTGCCAGCAGCCGGACTAGCGGGGGCTCCTACGAGCAGTACTTC. It is translated as CASSRTSGGSYEQYF. This rearrangement joins TRBV11-3 to TRBJ2-7; 13 bases agree with TRBD2. Germline V gene lookup returns CDR1 SGHNT and CDR2 YENEEA. This CDR3 region has 15 residues. V was pared by 5 bases and J by 0 bases, with 1 base of the junction left unmatched.

J is TRBJ2-7 and V is TRBV11-3; TRBD1 agrees at 7 bases. Germline lookup yields CDR1 SGHNT and CDR2 YENEEA. V lost 5 bases and J lost 1; bases outside the gene matches: 5. CDR3 size: 14 residues. CDR3 nucleotide sequence: TGTGCCAGCAGCCAGGGACAGAGTTCCTACGAGCAGTACTTC. Protein sequence: CASSQGQSSYEQYF. Drawing the rest from reference TRBV11-3 and TRBJ2-7, the complete variable domain is EAGVVQSPRYKIIEKKQPVAFWCNPISGHNTLYWYLQNLGQGPELLIRYENEEAVDDSQLPKDRFSAERLKGVDSTLKIQPAELGDSAVYLCASSQGQSSYEQYFGPGTRLTVT.

The V and J genes are TRBV7-7 and TRBJ2-5; tentatively, D is TRBD1 (7 bases). The germline gives CDR1 SSHAT, CDR2 FNYEAQ (reference sequence). The CDR3 covers 14 residues. The CDR3 spells CASGSGQPQETQYF. CDR3 DNA: TGTGCTAGCGGCTCGGGACAGCCCCAAGAGACCCAGTACTTC.

The chain has TRBV19 and TRBJ2-3; D gene unclear. CDR1 and CDR2 from the germline V gene are LNHDA and SQIVND (reference sequence). This CDR3 region has 15 residues. With 6 bases removed from V and 2 bases from J, the gap between germline ends came to 15 bases. CDR3 in DNA: TGTGCCAGTAGGGAAACCGGGTCGAACACAGATACGCAGTATTTT. This translates into CASRETGSNTDTQYF.

This clone was counted only a few times. Other DNA sequences within the sample encode an identical CDR3. The chain joins TRBV19 to TRBJ1-2, with 9 nucleotides matching TRBD1. The CDR3 runs to 15 residues. Per germline, CDR1 LNHDA and CDR2 SQIVND (reference sequence). Germline trimming cut 4 bases from V and 5 bases from J; bases unmatched to any gene: 8. CDR3 sequence: CASSTGTGLLYGYTF. In DNA, the CDR3 is TGTGCCAGTAGTACCGGGACAGGGCTTCTATATGGCTACACCTTC. Combining the CDR3 with reference TRBV19 and TRBJ1-2 gives the whole variable domain DGGITQSPKYLFRKEGQNVTLSCEQNLNHDAMYWYRQDPGQGLRLIYYSQIVNDFQKGDIAEGYSVSREKKESFPLTVTSAQKNPTAFYLCASSTGTGLLYGYTFGSGTRLTVV.

The V call is TRBV29-1, the J call TRBJ2-5; D possibly corresponds to TRBD1 (5 bases). Matching the DNA end better, TRBJ2-7 makes the J call doubtful. CDR3 length: 12 residues. Germline lookup yields CDR1 SQVTM and CDR2 ANQGSEA. The CDR3 protein is CSVGGRVHEQYF. In nucleotides, the CDR3 is TGCAGCGTTGGGGGCAGGGTCCACGAGCAGTACTTC.

The CDR3 sequence is CASSYRGGPMNTEAFF. CDR3 sequence (DNA): TGTGCCAGCAGCTACAGGGGAGGGCCTATGAACACTGAAGCTTTCTTT. V gene TRBV6-6 combines with J gene TRBJ1-1, with 7 bases identical to TRBD1. CDR1 MNHNY and CDR2 SVGAGI come from the germline V gene (reference sequence). The V gene end was trimmed by 6 bases and the J gene end by 0 bases; junction bases not matched to a gene: 10. The CDR3 is 16 residues long.

The rearrangement uses TRBV11-1 and TRBJ1-5, with 9 bases identical to TRBD1. Germline CDR1 and CDR2: SGHAT and FQDESV (reference sequence). The V gene end was trimmed by 5 bases and the J gene end by 5 bases; junction bases not matched to a gene: 7. The CDR3 spans 15 residues. The CDR3 loop reads CASSAGTGIDQPQHF. CDR3 bases: TGTGCCAGCAGCGCCGGGACAGGGATCGATCAGCCCCAGCATTTT.

The genes are TRBV11-2 and TRBJ1-5; 7 bases fit TRBD1. The CDR3 totals 15 residues. J lost 5 bases, V lost 4 bases, and 8 bases had no gene match. Germline loops: CDR1 SGHAT, CDR2 FQNNGV. Written as DNA, the CDR3 is TGTGCCAGCAGCTCCTCGGACAGGACGCATCAGCCCCAGCATTTT. This encodes CASSSSDRTHQPQHF. The full variable domain, with the rest looked up from reference TRBV11-2 and TRBJ1-5, is EAGVAQSPRYKIIEKRQSVAFWCNPISGHATLYWYQQILGQGPKLLIQFQNNGVVDDSQLPKDRFSAERLKGVDSTLKIQPAKLEDSAVYLCASSSSDRTHQPQHFGDGTRLSIL.

CDR3 amino acids: CASSPPVREKLFF. In DNA, the CDR3 is TGTGCCAGCTCACCACCCGTCAGGGAAAAACTGTTTTTT. The chain joins TRBV18 to TRBJ1-4; D remains unclear. CDR1 and CDR2 (germline): KGHSH, LQKENI. V was pared by 0 bases and J by 8 bases, with 7 bases between. The CDR3 is made up of 13 amino acids.

The chain links TRBV19 to TRBJ2-2, with 9 nucleotides matching TRBD1. J lost 5 bases, V lost 4 bases, and 5 bases had no gene match. The V gene's germline CDR1 is LNHDA and CDR2 SQIVND (reference sequence). This CDR3 is built from 15 residues. The CDR3 coding sequence is TGTGCCAGTAGTAGGGGACAGGGAGGGACCGGGGAGCTGTTTTTT. The encoded protein is CASSRGQGGTGELFF.

The V call is TRBV6-5, the J call TRBJ2-2; 7 nucleotides align to TRBD1. Germline V lookup: CDR1 MNHEY, CDR2 SVGAGI. J lost 4 bases, V lost 6 bases, and 8 bases had no gene match. The CDR3 spans 15 residues. CDR3: CASSETGVATGELFF. CDR3 nucleotides: TGTGCCAGCAGCGAAACAGGGGTGGCCACCGGGGAGCTGTTTTTT.

This sequence joins TRBV7-2 and TRBJ1-2; 10 nucleotides agree with TRBD1. V dropped 5 bases and J dropped 6; count of bases not matched to a gene: 6. The CDR3 runs to 14 residues. The germline gives CDR1 SGHTA, CDR2 FQGNSA. As DNA, the CDR3 is TGTGCCAGCAGCACCTCGACAGGGGGCCATGGCTACACCTTC. It translates to CASSTSTGGHGYTF.

V and J are TRBV7-8 and TRBJ2-7; possibly TRBD2 for D (6 bases). The CDR3 contains 14 residues. V lost 2 bases to trimming and J lost 3 bases, with 11 bases between them. CDR1 SGHVS and CDR2 FQNEAQ come from the germline V gene. In DNA, the CDR3 is TGTGCCAGCAGCTTAAAACCGGGGGTCTACGAGCAGTACTTC. Translating gives CASSLKPGVYEQYF.